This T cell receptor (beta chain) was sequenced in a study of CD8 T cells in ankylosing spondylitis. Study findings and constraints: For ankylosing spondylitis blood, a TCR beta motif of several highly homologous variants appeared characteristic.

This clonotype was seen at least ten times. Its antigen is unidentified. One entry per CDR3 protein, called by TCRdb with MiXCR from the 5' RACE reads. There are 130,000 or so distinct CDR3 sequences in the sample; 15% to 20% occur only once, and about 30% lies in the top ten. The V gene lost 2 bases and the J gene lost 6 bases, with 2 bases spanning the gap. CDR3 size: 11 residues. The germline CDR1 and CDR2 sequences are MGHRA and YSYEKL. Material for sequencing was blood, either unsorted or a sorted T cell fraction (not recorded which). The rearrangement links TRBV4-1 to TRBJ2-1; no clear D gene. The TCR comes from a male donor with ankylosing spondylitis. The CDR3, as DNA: TGCGCCAGCAGCCAACCCAATGAGCAGTTCTTC. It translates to CASSQPNEQFF.